The 17 T cell receptor beta chains given below trace back to one sample, sequenced in a study of blood T cell repertoires in COVID-19. The data were produced by immunoSEQ multiplex PCR, yet TCRdb's version contains in-frame clones alone and is incomplete. The sample lists about 83,000 clones; roughly 80% were seen once. The sample consisted of peripheral blood. The receptor source for this set is an elderly woman with acute or convalescent COVID-19.

The chain joins TRBV5-5 to TRBJ2-3, with a possible D match to TRBD1 (6 bases). Germline V CDR1 and CDR2: SGHKS, YYEKEE (reference sequence). The CDR3 consists of 12 residues. With 4 bases removed from V and 8 bases from J, the gap between germline ends came to 11 bases. This CDR3 reads CASSPGQTTQYF. The CDR3 bases are TGTGCCAGCAGCCCGGGACAAACTACGCAGTATTTT.

The genes are TRBV7-9 and TRBJ1-6; D remains ambiguous. This CDR3 region has 14 residues. V lost 3 bases to trimming and J lost 7 bases, with 10 bases between them. The germline V gene has CDR1 SEHNR and CDR2 FQNEAQ (reference sequence). The CDR3 DNA reads as TGTGCCAGCAGCTTGCGGCCGGAAAATTCACCCCTCCACTTT. Its translation is CASSLRPENSPLHF.

This chain links TRBV7-2 with TRBJ1-5, with 7 bases that match TRBD1. The J segment lost 7 bases and the V segment lost 5 bases, leaving 8 bases of the junction unmatched. The germline V gene has CDR1 SGHTA and CDR2 FQGNSA. The CDR3 extends over 14 amino acids. In nucleotides, the CDR3 is TGTGCCAGCAGCCCCGACAGGGCTGAACAGCCCCAGCATTTT. Translating it yields CASSPDRAEQPQHF. Full variable domain (rest looked up from reference TRBV7-2 and TRBJ1-5): GAGVSQSPSNKVTEKGKDVELRCDPISGHTALYWYRQSLGQGLEFLIYFQGNSAPDKSGLPSDRFSAERTGGSVSTLTIQRTQQEDSAVYLCASSPDRAEQPQHFGDGTRLSIL.

The chain joins TRBV11-2 to TRBJ1-3; D is ambiguous. The germline gives CDR1 SGHAT, CDR2 FQNNGV. Trimming left V 1 base short and J 2 bases short, with 12 bases between. This CDR3 is built from 16 residues. CDR3 region: CASSLVGLNPGNTIYF. The CDR3 DNA reads TGTGCCAGCAGCTTAGTTGGGCTGAATCCTGGAAACACCATATATTTT.

V and J are TRBV27 and TRBJ1-5, with 7 positions matching TRBD1. The V segment lost 5 bases and the J segment 0 bases; nucleotides outside the gene matches: 19. The V gene's germline CDR1 is MNHEY and CDR2 SMNVEV (reference sequence). The CDR3 is 20 amino acids. For the CDR3, the DNA is TGTGCCAGCAGTCTGTACCATCTGGGACAGAAATTTTATAGCAATCAGCCCCAGCATTTT. Protein sequence: CASSLYHLGQKFYSNQPQHF.

The chain is built from TRBV6-2 or TRBV6-3 and TRBJ1-4; 8 bases match TRBD1. The CDR3 is 19 residues long. Germline V lookup: CDR1 MNHEY, CDR2 SVGEGT. Germline trimming cut 7 bases from V and 0 bases from J; bases unmatched to any gene: 16. The CDR3 spells CASTPGTGALIATNEKLFF. The CDR3 coding sequence is TGTGCCAGCACCCCAGGGACAGGAGCTCTAATTGCAACTAATGAAAAACTGTTTTTT.

The CDR3 here is CASSKGTDLSYEQYF. In nucleotides, the CDR3 is TGTGCCAGTAGTAAAGGGACAGATCTATCCTACGAGCAGTACTTC. The rearrangement joins TRBV19 to TRBJ2-7, with 7 bases fitting TRBD1. V shed 4 bases and J 1 base; nucleotides not matched to a gene: 7. The CDR3 sequence is 15 residues long. The V gene's germline CDR1 is LNHDA and CDR2 SQIVND (reference sequence).

Only one count was recorded for this clone. This chain links TRBV7-8 with TRBJ1-4; D gene ambiguous. The CDR3 loop spans 13 amino acids. The germline V gene has CDR1 SGHVS and CDR2 FQNEAQ. The ends were cut back, 3 bases at V and 6 bases at J, with 8 bases in the middle. The CDR3 loop reads CASSLREDEKLFF. In DNA, the CDR3 is TGTGCCAGCAGCTTGAGAGAGGATGAAAAACTGTTTTTT.

This sequence joins TRBV5-4 and TRBJ1-1, with D possibly matching TRBD1 (6 bases). The CDR3 is 14 amino acids. Trimming shortened V by 4 bases and J by 0 bases, and 10 bases separated the two germline ends. Germline lookup yields CDR1 SGHNT and CDR2 YYREEE (reference sequence). The CDR3 reads CASSTQGLNTEAFF. Here the CDR3 DNA reads TGTGCCAGCAGCACACAGGGCCTGAACACTGAAGCTTTCTTT.

The chain uses TRBV19 and TRBJ1-1; D is undetermined. Germline V CDR1 and CDR2: LNHDA, SQIVND (reference sequence). The CDR3 totals 15 residues. V lost 7 bases, J lost 1 base, and 16 bases lay in between. The CDR3: CASTQPEGRNTEAFF. In nucleotides, the CDR3 is TGTGCCAGTACGCAACCAGAGGGCAGGAACACTGAAGCTTTCTTT.

This clone has a single count. The V and J genes are TRBV5-6 and TRBJ2-2; TRBD1 aligns across 8 bases. This CDR3 has 15 amino acids. V dropped 2 bases and J dropped 9; count of bases not matched to a gene: 9. Per the germline V gene, CDR1 is SGHDT and CDR2 is YYEEEE. For the CDR3, the DNA is TGTGCCAGCAGCTTCACCGGGACAGGCCATCGGGAGCTGTTTTTT. This translates into CASSFTGTGHRELFF.

This rearrangement joins TRBV10-3 to TRBJ2-1, with 7 bases fitting TRBD1. Germline CDR1 and CDR2: ENHRY and SYGVKD. This CDR3 has 11 amino acids. V lost 10 bases, J lost 6 bases, and 3 bases stayed unmatched. CDR3 residues: CANRQGNEQFF. CDR3 nucleotide sequence: TGTGCCAACAGACAGGGCAATGAGCAGTTCTTC.

This clone was seen just once. The gene calls are TRBV9 and TRBJ1-5; TRBD1 aligns across 7 bases. V dropped 0 bases and J dropped 5; count of bases not matched to a gene: 5. This CDR3 region has 15 residues. Looked up from germline, CDR1 is SGDLS and CDR2 is YYNGEE. The DNA of the CDR3 is TGTGCCAGCAGCGTAGGAGTAACAGGGGATCAGCCCCAGCATTTT. Translating gives CASSVGVTGDQPQHF.

The chain carries TRBV3-1 (or the pseudogene TRBV3-2) and TRBJ1-2; 7 bases align to TRBD1. This CDR3 has 14 residues. The V and J ends lost 4 bases and 0 bases, in that order; junction bases with no gene match: 2. Germline CDR1 is LGHDT and CDR2 is YNNKEL (reference sequence). The CDR3 nucleotides read TGTGCCAGCAGCCTGACAGGGTCTAACTATGGCTACACCTTC. Translation gives CASSLTGSNYGYTF.

The rearrangement uses TRBV3-1 (or the pseudogene TRBV3-2) and TRBJ1-6; 7 positions match TRBD1. The CDR3 extends over 15 amino acids. V dropped 7 bases and J dropped 5; count of bases not matched to a gene: 8. Germline assignment: CDR1 LGHDT and CDR2 YNNKEL (reference sequence). The CDR3 coding sequence is TGTGCCAGCATCTCAGGGGGGAGCAATAATTCACCCCTCCACTTT. This translates into CASISGGSNNSPLHF.

The rearrangement uses TRBV7-9 and TRBJ2-2; 7 positions agree with TRBD1. After removal of 5 bases from V and 6 bases from J, the junction contained 3 bases not matched to a gene. CDR1 is SEHNR and CDR2 is FQNEAQ in the germline V gene (reference sequence). The CDR3 is made up of 13 amino acids. The CDR3 DNA sequence: TGTGCCAGCAGCGTGAGGGGGCCCGGGGAGCTGTTTTTT. Its translation is CASSVRGPGELFF.

This clone was seen a single time. The V call is TRBV9, the J call TRBJ1-1, with D perhaps TRBD1 (5 bases). Germline CDR1 reads SGDLS; CDR2 reads YYNGEE. This CDR3 region has 14 residues. Trimming left V 4 bases short and J 6 bases short, with 16 bases between. The CDR3 bases are TGTGCCAGCAGCCCTCAGAGGACAAGGGCTGAAGCTTTCTTT. Translated: CASSPQRTRAEAFF.